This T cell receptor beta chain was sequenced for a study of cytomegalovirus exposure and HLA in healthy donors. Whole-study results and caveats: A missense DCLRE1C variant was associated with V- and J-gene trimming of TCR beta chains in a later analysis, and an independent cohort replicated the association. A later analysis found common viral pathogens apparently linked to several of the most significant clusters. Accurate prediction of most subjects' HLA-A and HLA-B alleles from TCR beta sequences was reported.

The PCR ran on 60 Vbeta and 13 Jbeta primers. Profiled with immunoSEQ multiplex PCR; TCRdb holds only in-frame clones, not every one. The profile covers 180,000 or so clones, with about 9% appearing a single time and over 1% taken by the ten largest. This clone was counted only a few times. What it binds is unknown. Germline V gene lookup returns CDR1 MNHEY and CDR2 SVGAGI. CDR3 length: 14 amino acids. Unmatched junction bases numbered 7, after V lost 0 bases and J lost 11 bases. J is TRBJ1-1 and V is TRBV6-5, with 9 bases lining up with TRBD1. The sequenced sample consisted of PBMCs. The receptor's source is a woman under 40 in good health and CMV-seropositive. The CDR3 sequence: CASSYSGTGFTAFF. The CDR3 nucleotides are TGTGCCAGCAGTTACTCCGGGACAGGGTTTACGGCTTTCTTT.